This T cell receptor (beta chain) was recorded in a study of beta chain features in type 1 diabetes. Whole-study results and caveats: A moderate, significant TCRB CDR3 shortening appeared in type 1 diabetes across four CD4+ subsets. The similarity of naive, central memory and Treg TCRB repertoires appeared greater among patients than among healthy donors. A PCR bias possibly favoring shorter templates would apply equally to patients and controls.

Expressed TCRB transcripts were sequenced because the entire RNA isolate underwent reverse transcription. Libraries were prepared by immunoSEQ multiplex PCR; TCRdb keeps only in-frame clonotypes and omits some of them. The sample records 600,000 to 750,000 clones, approximately 13% being singletons. One heparinised blood draw averaging around 100 mL was given by each donor. The CDR3 sequence is 14 residues long. The germline CDR1 and CDR2 sequences are MNHEY and SMNVEV (reference sequence). The V end was cut by 8 bases, the J end by 4 bases, with 14 bases between. This clone was found a few times. Its antigen remains unidentified.

Sequencing was carried out using naive CD4+ T cells from blood. The sequence derives from a man in his thirties or forties with type 1 diabetes. The gene calls are TRBV27 and TRBJ2-2; possibly TRBD1 for D (6 bases). The CDR3 reads CASSPGTLTGELFF. CDR3 sequence (DNA): TGTGCCAGCTCCCCCGGGACACTCACCGGGGAGCTGTTTTTT.